A selection of T cell receptor beta chains follows, all from one sample in a study of blood T cell repertoires in COVID-19. Clones were read by immunoSEQ multiplex PCR, and TCRdb kept only the in-frame ones, dropping some. The sample lists about 270,000 clones; 82% were seen once. The sequencing input was peripheral blood. These receptors were obtained from a woman under 30 with acute or convalescent COVID-19. Each CDR3 is given with its conserved first and last residue. Each record gives: D gene, J gene, V gene, CDR3 length, clone size, CDR3 DNA, CDR3 protein. The D gene is left open where the match is weak. Clone size is given for some rows only: seen once, a few or many times, or a class if the clone is expanded.

D: TRBD2
J: TRBJ2-7
V: TRBV7-8
length: 16
size: -
DNA: TGTGCCAGCAGCTTAGTTCCTAGCGGTTTAACCTACGAGCAGTACTTC
CDR3: CASSLVPSGLTYEQYF

D: -
J: TRBJ2-7
V: TRBV30
length: 12
size: -
DNA: TGTGCCTGGAGCCTCAAAACAGACGAGCAGTACTTC
CDR3: CAWSLKTDEQYF

D: TRBD1
J: TRBJ2-7
V: TRBV28
length: 14
size: once
DNA: TGTGCCAGCAGTTTATTGGGCAGGGGGCGGGAGCAGTACTTC
CDR3: CASSLLGRGREQYF

D: TRBD2
J: TRBJ2-1
V: TRBV4-3
length: 18
size: -
DNA: TGCGCCAGCAGCCAAGATGGGACTAGCGGGGAGTCCTACAATGAGCAGTTCTTC
CDR3: CASSQDGTSGESYNEQFF

D: TRBD1
J: TRBJ1-1
V: TRBV4-1
length: 17
size: few
DNA: TGCGCCAGCAGCCAAGATACGTGGACAGGGTGGCCAACTGAAGCTTTCTTT
CDR3: CASSQDTWTGWPTEAFF

D: TRBD2
J: TRBJ2-3
V: TRBV30
length: 13
size: -
DNA: TGTGCCTGCCCTAGCGGGAGGGGGAATACGCAGTATTTT
CDR3: CACPSGRGNTQYF

D: TRBD1
J: TRBJ1-3
V: TRBV7-2
length: 16
size: -
DNA: TGTGCCAGCAGCTTAGTAACGACAGGGGGCGGAAACACCATATATTTT
CDR3: CASSLVTTGGGNTIYF

D: -
J: TRBJ1-2
V: TRBV7-2
length: 13
size: once
DNA: TGTGCCAGCAGCTTAGTATCAGTTGATGGCTACACCTTC
CDR3: CASSLVSVDGYTF

D: -
J: TRBJ1-1
V: TRBV28
length: 12
size: few
DNA: TGTGCCAGCAGCGCCGGGAGCACTGAAGCTTTCTTT
CDR3: CASSAGSTEAFF

D: -
J: TRBJ2-1
V: TRBV4-3
length: 14
size: -
DNA: TGCGCCAGCAGCCAAGATGCTAGTATCAATGAGCAGTTCTTC
CDR3: CASSQDASINEQFF

D: TRBD1
J: TRBJ2-5
V: TRBV5-1
length: 16
size: -
DNA: TGCGCCAGCAGCTTGGAGGGACAGGGGGCTGGAGAGACCCAGTACTTC
CDR3: CASSLEGQGAGETQYF

D: -
J: TRBJ1-4
V: TRBV4-3
length: 15
size: -
DNA: TGCGCCAGCAGCCAAGCGGCGGGGGGGCATGAAAAACTGTTTTTT
CDR3: CASSQAAGGHEKLFF

D: TRBD2
J: TRBJ2-3
V: TRBV9
length: 17
size: -
DNA: TGTGCCAGCAGCCCACAACAGGGACTAGATTTCACAGATACGCAGTATTTT
CDR3: CASSPQQGLDFTDTQYF

D: -
J: TRBJ1-5
V: TRBV21-1
length: 19
size: -
DNA: TGTGCCAGCAGCAAAGCGCGAGCCGCAGGGGGAACTAGCAATCAGCCCCAGCATTTT
CDR3: CASSKARAAGGTSNQPQHF

D: -
J: TRBJ2-7
V: TRBV27
length: 15
size: -
DNA: TGTGCCAGCAGTTATAACCGGGACACCGGCCACGAGCAGTACTTC
CDR3: CASSYNRDTGHEQYF

D: TRBD2
J: TRBJ2-2
V: TRBV5-6
length: 18
size: -
DNA: TGTGCCAGCAGCTCCCCCAGGGGACTAGCGGTTAACACCGGGGAGCTGTTTTTT
CDR3: CASSSPRGLAVNTGELFF

D: TRBD1
J: TRBJ2-7
V: TRBV7-9
length: 14
size: -
DNA: TGTGCCAGCAGCTTGACAGGGAGTTCCTACGAGCAGTACTTC
CDR3: CASSLTGSSYEQYF

D: -
J: TRBJ2-1
V: TRBV7-9
length: 15
size: few
DNA: TGTGCCAGCAGCCGAACAACACTAGCAGACAATGAGCAGTTCTTC
CDR3: CASSRTTLADNEQFF

D: -
J: TRBJ1-3
V: TRBV5-1
length: 17
size: -
DNA: TGCGCCAGCAGCTTGTGGGCAGGAGGTTTCTCTGGAAACACCATATATTTT
CDR3: CASSLWAGGFSGNTIYF

D: TRBD1
J: TRBJ1-2
V: TRBV7-9
length: 17
size: once
DNA: TGTGCCAGCACCCTAACAGGGGCCAACCTCCTTAACTATGGCTACACCTTC
CDR3: CASTLTGANLLNYGYTF

D: TRBD1
J: TRBJ2-2
V: TRBV27
length: 14
size: -
DNA: TGTGCCAGCAGTTTCGGACAGGGGTACGGGGAGCTGTTTTTT
CDR3: CASSFGQGYGELFF

D: -
J: TRBJ1-3
V: TRBV9
length: 14
size: -
DNA: TGTGCCAGCAGCATGGGGGGTACTGGAAACACCATATATTTT
CDR3: CASSMGGTGNTIYF

D: -
J: TRBJ1-5
V: TRBV5-8
length: 13
size: -
DNA: TGTGCCACCAACGGGGGTAGCAATCAGCCCCAGCATTTT
CDR3: CATNGGSNQPQHF

D: -
J: TRBJ2-1
V: TRBV19
length: 14
size: -
DNA: TGTGCCAGTAGTAGGCAGCAGGGGAACAATGAGCAGTTCTTC
CDR3: CASSRQQGNNEQFF

D: TRBD1
J: TRBJ1-2
V: TRBV7-9
length: 12
size: -
DNA: TGTGCCAGCAGCGCAGGGGGCGGTGGCTACACCTTC
CDR3: CASSAGGGGYTF

D: -
J: TRBJ2-4
V: TRBV5-6
length: 17
size: -
DNA: TGTGCCAGCAGCTTGGAAAAGGGTGGGGCCCTAAAAAACATTCAGTACTTC
CDR3: CASSLEKGGALKNIQYF

D: -
J: TRBJ2-5
V: TRBV6-6
length: 16
size: -
DNA: TGTGCCAGCAGCTCCTTCTCAGGGGATACTCAAGAGACCCAGTACTTC
CDR3: CASSSFSGDTQETQYF

D: -
J: TRBJ2-3
V: TRBV27
length: 13
size: once
DNA: TGTGCCAGCAGTCCGGGGATCCCGGATACGCAGTATTTT
CDR3: CASSPGIPDTQYF

D: -
J: TRBJ1-3
V: TRBV27
length: 18
size: -
DNA: TGTGCCAGCAGTTTAAGTGCAGGGGATCGGATTTCTGGAAACACCATATATTTT
CDR3: CASSLSAGDRISGNTIYF

D: -
J: TRBJ1-3
V: TRBV6-5
length: 14
size: few
DNA: TGTGCCAGCAGTCCGGACTCGTTTGGAAACACCATATATTTT
CDR3: CASSPDSFGNTIYF

D: TRBD2
J: TRBJ2-5
V: TRBV28
length: 15
size: -
DNA: TGTGCCAGCACCCCTCTAGCGGGAGTTGGAGAGACCCAGTACTTC
CDR3: CASTPLAGVGETQYF

D: -
J: TRBJ1-1
V: TRBV18
length: 14
size: -
DNA: TGTGCCAGCTCACCATTGGGTCGGGACACTGAAGCTTTCTTT
CDR3: CASSPLGRDTEAFF

D: TRBD1
J: TRBJ2-7
V: TRBV30
length: 13
size: -
DNA: TGTGCCTGGAGCCGGGACAGGGGCTACGAGCAGTACTTC
CDR3: CAWSRDRGYEQYF

D: TRBD1
J: TRBJ1-2
V: TRBV27
length: 15
size: -
DNA: TGTGCCAGCAGTCTGAACCCGGGACAGGGATTTGGCTACACCTTC
CDR3: CASSLNPGQGFGYTF

D: TRBD2
J: TRBJ2-7
V: TRBV19
length: 17
size: -
DNA: TGTGCCAGTAGTACTGGGACTAGCGGGAGGACGTCCTACGAGCAGTACTTC
CDR3: CASSTGTSGRTSYEQYF

D: -
J: TRBJ1-1
V: TRBV7-8
length: 13
size: -
DNA: TGTGCCAGCAGCTTAGCGCTGAGGGCTGAAGCTTTCTTT
CDR3: CASSLALRAEAFF

D: -
J: TRBJ2-7
V: TRBV7-6
length: 15
size: -
DNA: TGTGCCAGCAGCCCTAGGGCCAGGGGGACTGACGAGCAGTACTTC
CDR3: CASSPRARGTDEQYF

D: -
J: TRBJ2-7
V: TRBV6-2/TRBV6-3
length: 12
size: -
DNA: TGTGCCAGCAGTCACGGGGATTACGAGCAGTACTTC
CDR3: CASSHGDYEQYF

D: TRBD1
J: TRBJ1-6
V: TRBV7-9
length: 17
size: -
DNA: TGTGCCAGCAGCTTAATGGGGGCAGGGGGGTACAATTCACCCCTCCACTTT
CDR3: CASSLMGAGGYNSPLHF

D: TRBD1
J: TRBJ2-7
V: TRBV19
length: 14
size: -
DNA: TGTGCCAGTTCGATAGGGACAGGGGTTTACGAGCAGTACTTC
CDR3: CASSIGTGVYEQYF

D: TRBD1
J: TRBJ1-1
V: TRBV2
length: 13
size: -
DNA: TGTGCCAGCACCGGCGACAGGGGGTATGAAGCTTTCTTT
CDR3: CASTGDRGYEAFF

D: TRBD2
J: TRBJ2-1
V: TRBV27
length: 16
size: -
DNA: TGTGCCAGCGCTGCCTCCGGACTAGTGTTGTCCAATGAGCAGTTCTTC
CDR3: CASAASGLVLSNEQFF

D: TRBD1
J: TRBJ1-2
V: TRBV27
length: 11
size: few
DNA: TGTGCCACCTCGACAGGGTTTGGCTACACCTTC
CDR3: CATSTGFGYTF

D: -
J: TRBJ2-3
V: TRBV9
length: 15
size: -
DNA: TGTGCCAGCAGTGCTCAGACTAGTTTAGCAGATACGCAGTATTTT
CDR3: CASSAQTSLADTQYF

D: -
J: TRBJ2-1
V: TRBV5-1
length: 17
size: once
DNA: TGCGCCAGCAGCTTGGTCCGGGAATGGGGGGTTTACAATGAGCAGTTCTTC
CDR3: CASSLVREWGVYNEQFF

D: TRBD2
J: TRBJ2-3
V: TRBV4-2
length: 16
size: once
DNA: TGTGCCAGCAGCCAAAGAGCGGGAGGGTCTACAGATACGCAGTATTTT
CDR3: CASSQRAGGSTDTQYF

D: -
J: TRBJ2-1
V: TRBV2
length: 17
size: -
DNA: TGTGCCAGCAGTGCGTACCGGGGGGCTAGCGCCTACAATGAGCAGTTCTTC
CDR3: CASSAYRGASAYNEQFF

D: TRBD1
J: TRBJ1-5
V: TRBV5-1
length: 14
size: -
DNA: TGCGCCAGCAGCTTGGGGACAGGGGGTCAGCCCCAGCATTTT
CDR3: CASSLGTGGQPQHF

D: TRBD2
J: TRBJ2-5
V: TRBV27
length: 15
size: -
DNA: TGTGCCAGCAGTTTATTCAGAGCGGGAGAAGAGACCCAGTACTTC
CDR3: CASSLFRAGEETQYF

D: -
J: TRBJ2-2
V: TRBV6-5
length: 14
size: many
DNA: TGTGCCAGCAGTTACAATTTCGGGGGCGGGGAGCTGTTTTTT
CDR3: CASSYNFGGGELFF

D: -
J: TRBJ1-5
V: TRBV2
length: 16
size: -
DNA: TGTGCCAGCAGTGAAGGGAGCCTAGCCGGGAGACAGCCCCAGCATTTT
CDR3: CASSEGSLAGRQPQHF

D: -
J: TRBJ1-1
V: TRBV18
length: 15
size: many
DNA: TGTGCCAGCTCTCGTCCGAGGGGGAGGGACACTGAAGCTTTCTTT
CDR3: CASSRPRGRDTEAFF

D: -
J: TRBJ2-4
V: TRBV29-1
length: 13
size: few
DNA: TGCAGCGTTGAAAGGGGCAGTGTCAACATTCAGTACTTC
CDR3: CSVERGSVNIQYF

D: -
J: TRBJ1-1
V: TRBV2
length: 11
size: -
DNA: TGTGCCAGCAGTGACCCCAACGGAGCTTTCTTT
CDR3: CASSDPNGAFF

D: TRBD2
J: TRBJ2-1
V: TRBV11-3
length: 14
size: -
DNA: TGTGCCAGCACAACTAGCGGGAGGGGTAATGAGCAGTTCTTC
CDR3: CASTTSGRGNEQFF

D: -
J: TRBJ2-5
V: TRBV14
length: 13
size: -
DNA: TGTGCCAGCAGCCAAGCCGGGGGAAAGACCCAGTACTTC
CDR3: CASSQAGGKTQYF

D: -
J: TRBJ2-7
V: TRBV6-5
length: 15
size: -
DNA: TGTGCCAGCATCCCTTGGACAGGAGGGATCTACGAGCAGTACTTC
CDR3: CASIPWTGGIYEQYF

D: TRBD1
J: TRBJ1-5
V: TRBV5-1
length: 17
size: -
DNA: TGCGCCAGCAGCTTGGGTGGGGACAGGGGGCCGGGTCAGCCCCAGCATTTT
CDR3: CASSLGGDRGPGQPQHF

D: TRBD1
J: TRBJ2-4
V: TRBV4-3
length: 16
size: -
DNA: TGCGCCAGCAGCCAAGACAGGGGGCGCGGGATAAACATTCAGTACTTC
CDR3: CASSQDRGRGINIQYF

D: -
J: TRBJ2-4
V: TRBV5-6
length: 12
size: -
DNA: TGTGCCAGCAGCTTGGCTCGGAACATTCAGTACTTC
CDR3: CASSLARNIQYF